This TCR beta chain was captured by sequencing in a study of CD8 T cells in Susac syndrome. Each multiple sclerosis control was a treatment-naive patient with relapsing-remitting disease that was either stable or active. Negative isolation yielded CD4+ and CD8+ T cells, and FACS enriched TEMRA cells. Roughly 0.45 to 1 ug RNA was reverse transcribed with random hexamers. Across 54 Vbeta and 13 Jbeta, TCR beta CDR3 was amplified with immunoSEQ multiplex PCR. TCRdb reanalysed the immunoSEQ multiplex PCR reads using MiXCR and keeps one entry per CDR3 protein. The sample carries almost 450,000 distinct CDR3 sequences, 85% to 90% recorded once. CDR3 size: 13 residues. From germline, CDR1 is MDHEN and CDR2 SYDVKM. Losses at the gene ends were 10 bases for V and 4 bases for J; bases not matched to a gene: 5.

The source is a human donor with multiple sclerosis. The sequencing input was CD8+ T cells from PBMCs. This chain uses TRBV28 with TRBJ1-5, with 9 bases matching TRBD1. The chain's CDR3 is CATLDRGNQPQHF. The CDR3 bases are TGTGCCACACTAGACAGGGGGAATCAGCCCCAGCATTTT.